One and the same sample provided the 15 T cell receptor beta chains below, sequenced in a study of T-cell reconstitution after alpha-beta-depleted transplantation in children (dated by TCRdb to the mid-2010s). Beyond this particular receptor, the publication reports: The apparently early recovery of alphabetaT-cell counts about two months after transplant reportedly depended on only several hundred rapidly expanded clones that came from non-depleted graft cells.

These receptors have no identified antigens. The library relied on PCR. Sequencing relied on an Illumina HiSeq 2500. TCR library preparation used molecular barcoding, with unique molecular identifiers applied to normalize quantification of the TCRbeta repertoire. In TCRdb, the public reads were trimmed at Q25 with fastp and aligned with MiXCR, with productive beta chains retained. Merged by CDR3 protein, the rows form single entries marked with the most common genes and DNA. This sample is represented by about 32,000 distinct CDR3 sequences; about 7% of them were singletons. Around 25% of the sample belongs to the ten largest clones. Sample time point, as interpreted from the label and publication: day 60 (about 2 months) after transplantation. This specimen's treatment or condition label, per the study, means: allogeneic hematopoietic cell transplantation with graft depleted of TCRalphabeta T cells and CD19 B cells.

Material: peripheral blood, obtained 60 days after TCRalphabeta/CD19-depleted stem cell transplant. The receptors shown here come from a child under three years old who had a stem cell transplant for acute myeloid leukemia, so the T cells may come from the graft donor.

This clonotype was seen many times. This sequence joins TRBV7-9 and TRBJ2-7; D is unresolved. The CDR3 is 14 residues long. The V gene's germline CDR1 is SEHNR and CDR2 FQNEAQ (reference sequence). Trimming removed 6 bases from V and 3 bases from J, with 15 bases in between. CDR3: CASRPSSGNYEQYF. Here the CDR3 DNA reads TGTGCCAGCAGACCCAGCTCTGGGAACTACGAGCAGTACTTC.

There are many counts of this clonotype. The rearrangement uses TRBV7-8 and TRBJ1-5; no clear D. This CDR3 region has 16 residues. Trimming shortened V by 0 bases and J by 2 bases, and 11 bases separated the two germline ends. Germline V gene lookup returns CDR1 SGHVS and CDR2 FQNEAQ. Here the CDR3 reads CASSLAPHGGNQPQHF. CDR3 coding DNA: TGTGCCAGCAGCTTAGCGCCCCATGGGGGCAATCAGCCCCAGCATTTT.

In its sample, this clonotype was seen many times. The V gene is TRBV20-1, the J gene TRBJ2-1, with TRBD2 matching 9 bases. J lost 10 bases, V lost 0 bases, and 4 bases had no gene match. The CDR3 runs to 13 residues. Germline lookup yields CDR1 DFQATT and CDR2 SNEGSKA (reference sequence). CDR3 in DNA: TGCAGTGCTAGAGAACGAGCGGGGGGCGAGCAGTTCTTC. Translated: CSARERAGGEQFF.

This clonotype came up many times. The chain employs TRBV4-3 and TRBJ1-1; 12 bases match TRBD1. Germline lookup yields CDR1 LGHNA and CDR2 YSLEER. The CDR3 sequence is 18 residues long. Unmatched junction bases numbered 8, after V lost 2 bases and J lost 1 base. DNA of the CDR3: TGCGCCAGCAGCCAACTACCGGGACAGGGGGCGGCGAACACTGAAGCTTTCTTT. Amino acids: CASSQLPGQGAANTEAFF.

This clonotype was counted ten times or more. The chain is built from TRBV20-1 and TRBJ2-7, with 9 nucleotides matching TRBD2. The junction had 6 bases not matched to a gene; V was cut back by 3 bases and J by 3 bases. CDR1 is DFQATT, CDR2 SNEGSKA, per germline (reference sequence). The CDR3 totals 14 residues. CDR3 nucleotide sequence: TGCAGTGCTAGTTGGCTAGCGGGAAACTACGAGCAGTACTTC. This translates into CSASWLAGNYEQYF.

This clonotype has just a few counts. The chain couples TRBV28 to TRBJ2-7; 7 bases are shared with TRBD2. The V and J ends lost 2 bases and 3 bases, in that order; junction bases with no gene match: 4. Germline V gene sequence: CDR1 MDHEN, CDR2 SYDVKM. The CDR3 has 14 residues. CDR3 protein: CASSLIPGGYEQYF. CDR3 bases: TGTGCCAGCAGTTTAATACCGGGGGGCTACGAGCAGTACTTC.

This clonotype was picked up many times. The chain uses TRBV9 and TRBJ2-1, with 9 nucleotides matching TRBD2. The germline CDR1 and CDR2 sequences are SGDLS and YYNGEE. The CDR3 is 15 residues long. V was pared by 6 bases and J by 1 base, with 5 bases of the junction left unmatched. CDR3 coding DNA: TGTGCCAGCACCCCGACTAGCGGTTCCTACAATGAGCAGTTCTTC. Its translation is CASTPTSGSYNEQFF.

Many counts were recorded for this clonotype. V is TRBV24-1 and J is TRBJ2-7; D gene unclear. V was cut by 7 bases and J by 3 bases, with 6 bases left in between. Germline V gene sequence: CDR1 KGHDR, CDR2 SFDVKD. This CDR3 has 11 residues. The CDR3 sequence is CATRDGYEQYF. Written as DNA, the CDR3 is TGTGCCACCAGGGACGGCTACGAGCAGTACTTC.

This clonotype was recorded at least ten times. J is TRBJ2-1 and V is TRBV9; D possibly corresponds to TRBD2 (6 bases). Trimming pared 1 base from V and 2 bases from J, leaving 16 bases between. CDR3 length: 17 amino acids. Germline-derived CDR1 and CDR2 are SGDLS and YYNGEE. The CDR3: CASSVSPRRAAYNEQFF. CDR3 nucleotides: TGTGCCAGCAGCGTATCCCCTCGGAGGGCCGCCTACAATGAGCAGTTCTTC. The full variable domain, its missing parts supplied by reference TRBV9 and TRBJ2-1, is DSGVTQTPKHLITATGQRVTLRCSPRSGDLSVYWYQQSLDQGLQFLIQYYNGEERAKGNILERFSAQQFPDLHSELNLSSLELGDSALYFCASSVSPRRAAYNEQFFGPGTRLTVL.

This clonotype was seen ten or more times. The genes are TRBV7-9 and TRBJ1-1, with 8 bases aligning to TRBD1. Germline V gives CDR1 SEHNR, CDR2 FQNEAQ (reference sequence). Trimming removed 6 bases from V and 0 bases from J; junction bases left unmatched: 6. CDR3 length: 15 residues. The CDR3 here is CASSPGGGMNTEAFF. The CDR3 DNA is TGTGCCAGCAGTCCAGGGGGCGGGATGAACACTGAAGCTTTCTTT.

This clonotype was seen repeatedly, ten times or more. V is TRBV28 and J is TRBJ2-3; 11 bases fit TRBD2. The CDR3 is made up of 16 amino acids. The germline gives CDR1 MDHEN, CDR2 SYDVKM. V shed 7 bases, J shed 5 bases, and the junction held 11 bases outside the gene matches. The CDR3 coding sequence is TGTGCCAGCACACCGAATAGCGGGAGGGCCGTAGATACGCAGTATTTT. As protein: CASTPNSGRAVDTQYF.

In its sample, this clonotype was seen many times. The chain couples TRBV15 to TRBJ1-1; D is possibly TRBD1 (6 bases). CDR1 LNHNV and CDR2 YYDKDF come from the germline V gene (reference sequence). The CDR3 has 15 amino acids. V lost 2 bases and J 4 bases, leaving 14 bases between the germline ends. CDR3 residues: CATSRLRRGRTEAFF. The CDR3 bases are TGTGCCACCAGCAGACTTCGCAGGGGCCGCACTGAAGCTTTCTTT.

This clonotype was picked up many times. The chain recombines TRBV28 with TRBJ2-2; TRBD1 is a possible D gene (6 bases). V lost 4 bases, J lost 6 bases, and 12 bases lay in between. CDR1 and CDR2 from the germline V gene are MDHEN and SYDVKM. CDR3 length equals 14 residues. The CDR3 reads CASSWAQGPGELFF. As DNA, the CDR3 is TGTGCCAGCAGTTGGGCACAGGGTCCCGGGGAGCTGTTTTTT.

This clonotype was seen repeatedly, ten times or more. V is TRBV6-5 and J is TRBJ2-5; 8 bases are shared with TRBD2. CDR3 size: 16 residues. The germline CDR1 and CDR2 sequences are MNHEY and SVGAGI. With 0 bases clipped from V and 5 bases from J, the junction kept 8 bases outside the gene matches. The CDR3 nucleotides read TGTGCCAGCAGTTACTCTCCAGCGGGGGACATCGAGACCCAGTACTTC. Its protein product is CASSYSPAGDIETQYF.

This clonotype was counted ten times or more. The chain recombines TRBV7-9 with TRBJ1-5, with 9 bases aligning to TRBD1. CDR1 and CDR2 from the germline V gene are SEHNR and FQNEAQ (reference sequence). This CDR3 contains 15 residues. V lost 1 base and J lost 6; bases outside the gene matches: 4. CDR3 coding DNA: TGTGCCAGCAGCTTAGGACAGGGGGAGGGTCAGCCCCAGCATTTT. Translating it yields CASSLGQGEGQPQHF.